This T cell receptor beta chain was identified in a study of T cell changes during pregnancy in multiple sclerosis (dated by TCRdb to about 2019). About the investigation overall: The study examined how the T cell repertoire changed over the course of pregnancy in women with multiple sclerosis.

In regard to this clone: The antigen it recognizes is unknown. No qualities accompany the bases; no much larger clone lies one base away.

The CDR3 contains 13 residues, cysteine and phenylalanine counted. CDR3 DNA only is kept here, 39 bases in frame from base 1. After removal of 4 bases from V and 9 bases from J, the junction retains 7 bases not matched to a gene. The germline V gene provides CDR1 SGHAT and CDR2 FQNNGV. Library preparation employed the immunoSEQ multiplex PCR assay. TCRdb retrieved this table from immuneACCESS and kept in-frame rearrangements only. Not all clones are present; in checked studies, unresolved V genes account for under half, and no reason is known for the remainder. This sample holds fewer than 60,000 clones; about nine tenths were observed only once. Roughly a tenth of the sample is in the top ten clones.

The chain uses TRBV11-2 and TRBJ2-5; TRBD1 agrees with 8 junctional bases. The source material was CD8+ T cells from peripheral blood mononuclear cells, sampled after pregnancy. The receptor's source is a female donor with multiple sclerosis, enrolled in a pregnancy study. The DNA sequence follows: TGTGCCAGCAGCTGGACAGGGCCTCCGGCCCAGTACTTC. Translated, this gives CASSWTGPPAQYF. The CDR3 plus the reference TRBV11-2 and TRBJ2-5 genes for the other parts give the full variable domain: EAGVAQSPRYKIIEKRQSVAFWCNPISGHATLYWYQQILGQGPKLLIQFQNNGVVDDSQLPKDRFSAERLKGVDSTLKIQPAKLEDSAVYLCASSWTGPPAQYFGPGTRLLVL.